This entry lists 21 T cell receptor beta chains sequenced from one sample in a study of blood T cell repertoires in COVID-19 (dated by TCRdb to 2018 to 2020). Receptors were amplified or captured by the immunoSEQ multiplex PCR assay. Imported from immuneACCESS, the table was reduced by TCRdb to in-frame sequences with V and J called. These copies leave out some clones; in studies compared against another copy, an unresolved V gene accounts for under half, and the cause of the remainder is not known. A total of 300,000 to 400,000 clones appear in this sample, 85% to 90% of them only once. The ten most abundant clones make up 3% of the sample. The sample was peripheral blood. The receptors were sampled from a human donor in a cohort sampled during active COVID-19.

This clone was seen just once. The chain uses TRBV20-1 and TRBJ1-6, with D perhaps matching TRBD1 (6 bases). Deletions cut 3 bases from V and 12 bases from J, with 18 bases between. In germline, CDR1 is DFQATT, CDR2 SNEGSKA (reference sequence). CDR3 length: 14 amino acids. The CDR3: CSASQVGGVGPLHF. The DNA for the CDR3 is TGCAGTGCTAGTCAGGTAGGGGGGGTTGGACCCCTCCACTTT.

There are a few counts of this clone. V gene TRBV6-6 combines with J gene TRBJ2-1; the D is unclear. Trimming shortened V by 5 bases and J by 9 bases, and 14 bases separated the two germline ends. CDR1 and CDR2 from the germline V gene are MNHNY and SVGAGI (reference sequence). CDR3 length: 13 residues. The DNA for the CDR3 is TGTGCCAGCAGTGCCCAGGTCTCTATTGAGCAGTTCTTC. This sequence encodes CASSAQVSIEQFF.

This chain joins TRBV2 and TRBJ2-1; 9 nucleotides agree with TRBD2. The CDR3 is 17 amino acids. Germline CDR1 is SNHLY and CDR2 is FYNNEI. Germline trimming cut 4 bases from V and 5 bases from J; bases unmatched to any gene: 12. CDR3 protein: CASSVRPAGGLHNEQFF. The CDR3 nucleotides are TGTGCCAGCAGTGTACGACCTGCGGGAGGGCTACACAATGAGCAGTTCTTC.

The chain carries TRBV23-1 and TRBJ1-4, with D hard to call. TRBV23-1 is known as an ORF, though its function is uncertain. The CDR3 is 16 amino acids. Trimming removed 3 bases at V and 11 bases at J, with 22 bases between. Here the CDR3 reads CASSHPDGRGWPKLFF. In DNA, the CDR3 is TGCGCCAGCAGTCATCCCGACGGACGCGGGTGGCCGAAACTGTTTTTT.

The V and J genes are TRBV4-2 and TRBJ2-7; 9 bases are a match to TRBD1. The CDR3 runs to 16 residues. Germline V gene lookup returns CDR1 LGHNA and CDR2 YNFKEQ. The ends lost 4 bases at V and 0 bases at J; junction bases unmatched: 7. CDR3 sequence (DNA): TGTGCCAGCAGCCGAGAAGGGACAGGGAGCTCCTACGAGCAGTACTTC. This codes for CASSREGTGSSYEQYF.

The table lists this clone with a few counts. The chain combines TRBV19 with TRBJ1-1; D remains unclear. The germline gives CDR1 LNHDA, CDR2 SQIVND (reference sequence). This CDR3 contains 13 residues. V shed 0 bases and J shed 4 bases, with 6 bases lying between them. This CDR3 reads CASSIDMFTEAFF. The CDR3 coding sequence is TGTGCCAGTAGTATAGACATGTTCACTGAAGCTTTCTTT.

V gene TRBV19 combines with J gene TRBJ1-6; D is uncertain. The CDR3 runs 13 residues. In germline, CDR1 is LNHDA, CDR2 SQIVND (reference sequence). V was shortened by 3 bases and J by 10 bases, with 10 bases between the two germline ends. The CDR3 region has the DNA TGTGCCAGTAGTATGCCCAACTCATCACCCCTCCACTTT. This sequence encodes CASSMPNSSPLHF.

This clone was picked up a small number of times. The rearrangement uses TRBV27 and TRBJ2-1; D gene ambiguous. Trimming took 6 bases from V and 3 from J, leaving 9 bases between them. The CDR3 has 13 amino acids. CDR1 and CDR2 from the germline V gene are MNHEY and SMNVEV (reference sequence). CDR3: CASSPANYNEQFF. The CDR3 region has the DNA TGTGCCAGCAGCCCAGCGAACTACAATGAGCAGTTCTTC.

This chain links TRBV28 with TRBJ1-3; D remains ambiguous. V was clipped by 8 bases and J by 8 bases, with 16 bases between them. Looked up from germline, CDR1 is MDHEN and CDR2 is SYDVKM. The CDR3 consists of 13 residues. CDR3 region: CASVPAGRYTIYF. The CDR3 DNA reads TGTGCCAGCGTACCAGCGGGTAGATACACCATATATTTT.

The chain is built from TRBV5-1 and TRBJ2-3; 8 nucleotides line up with TRBD2. The CDR3 contains 17 residues. Germline V gene sequence: CDR1 SGHRS, CDR2 YFSETQ. Trimming removed 4 bases from V and 3 bases from J; junction bases left unmatched: 13. CDR3 protein: CASSLGLGRGGTDTQYF. The DNA of the CDR3 is TGCGCCAGCAGCCTGGGACTGGGGCGCGGGGGGACAGATACGCAGTATTTT.

V and J are TRBV6-1 and TRBJ2-5; no definite D call. Germline V gives CDR1 MNHNS, CDR2 SASEGT. V was clipped by 3 bases and J by 2 bases, with 13 bases between them. The CDR3 loop spans 15 amino acids. The CDR3 protein is CASSDLGSLQETQYF. The DNA of the CDR3 is TGTGCCAGCAGTGACCTAGGTTCCCTTCAAGAGACCCAGTACTTC.

For this clone: At one end, the junction sequence differs from germline, possibly due to a read error. The genes are TRBV19 and TRBJ1-2; 7 bases are shared with TRBD1. The CDR3 has 17 amino acids. Germline-derived CDR1 and CDR2 are LNHDA and SQIVND (reference sequence). The CDR3 DNA is TGTGCCAGTACTATAGGAGGGACAGTCGTAGCTAACTATGGCTACACCTTC. Translated, it gives CASTIGGTVVANYGYTF.

The rearrangement uses TRBV30 and TRBJ1-1; a possible D gene is TRBD1 (6 bases). The CDR3 sequence is 13 residues long. Germline-derived CDR1 and CDR2 are GTSNPN and SVGIG (reference sequence). The DNA for the CDR3 is TGTGCTCTGGAATTAGGCAGGGGCACTGAAGCTTTCTTT. Its translation is CALELGRGTEAFF.

This chain links TRBV3-1 (or the pseudogene TRBV3-2) with TRBJ2-3, with 8 nucleotides matching TRBD2. The germline V gene has CDR1 LGHDT and CDR2 YNNKEL (reference sequence). Trimming took 4 bases from V and 5 from J; bases not matched to a gene: 5. The CDR3 loop spans 14 amino acids. The CDR3 region is CASSPGTRKDTQYF. For the CDR3, the DNA is TGTGCCAGCAGCCCCGGGACTAGGAAAGATACGCAGTATTTT.

This chain links TRBV19 with TRBJ2-5; D is unclear. Trimming removed 1 base at V and 2 bases at J, with 11 bases between. Germline V gene sequence: CDR1 LNHDA, CDR2 SQIVND (reference sequence). The CDR3 consists of 15 residues. The CDR3 DNA reads TGTGCCAGTAGTATAGTTTATACAGCACAAGAGACCCAGTACTTC. Protein: CASSIVYTAQETQYF.

This rearrangement joins TRBV2 to TRBJ2-7; perhaps TRBD2 as D (7 bases). The length of the CDR3 is 12 residues. Trimming stripped 8 bases from V and 6 bases from J, with 14 bases between. Germline V gene data show CDR1 as SNHLY and CDR2 as FYNNEI. This CDR3 reads CASGRGVGEQYF. In DNA form, the CDR3 reads TGTGCCAGCGGGAGGGGGGTTGGCGAGCAGTACTTC.

This chain links TRBV9 with TRBJ2-5, with TRBD2 matching 11 bases. The V segment lost 2 bases and the J segment 5 bases; nucleotides outside the gene matches: 5. This CDR3 is 15 amino acids long. The V gene's germline CDR1 is SGDLS and CDR2 YYNGEE. The CDR3 loop reads CASSVLAGGSETQYF. The CDR3 DNA is TGTGCCAGCAGCGTTCTAGCGGGAGGTAGCGAGACCCAGTACTTC.

V usage is TRBV3-1 (or the pseudogene TRBV3-2) and J usage is TRBJ1-5, with D perhaps matching TRBD1 (6 bases). CDR1 and CDR2 (germline): LGHDT, YNNKEL (reference sequence). The CDR3 spans 16 residues. V was pared by 1 base and J by 4 bases, with 14 bases between. The CDR3 is CASSQGGWGQNQPQHF. The CDR3, as DNA: TGTGCCAGCAGCCAAGGAGGCTGGGGGCAGAATCAGCCCCAGCATTTT.

J is TRBJ2-7 and V is TRBV4-1; possible D gene TRBD1, 5 bases. V dropped 1 base and J dropped 3 bases, with 10 bases sitting between them. This CDR3 spans 14 amino acids. Germline loops: CDR1 MGHRA, CDR2 YSYEKL. The CDR3 DNA reads TGCGCCAGCAGCCAAGGTCGACAGATCTACGAGCAGTACTTC. This codes for CASSQGRQIYEQYF.

This chain connects TRBV28 to TRBJ1-1; 9 positions agree with TRBD1. Germline V gives CDR1 MDHEN, CDR2 SYDVKM. Germline trimming cut 7 bases from V and 2 bases from J; bases unmatched to any gene: 14. The CDR3 contains 17 residues. The CDR3 reads CASTEGMTGGGNTEAFF. The CDR3 bases are TGTGCCAGCACCGAAGGGATGACAGGGGGAGGCAACACTGAAGCTTTCTTT.

V and J are TRBV6-1 and TRBJ2-2; tentatively, D is TRBD1 (5 bases). V was cut by 1 base and J by 4 bases, with 10 bases left in between. The CDR3 loop spans 15 amino acids. Looked up from germline, CDR1 is MNHNS and CDR2 is SASEGT. CDR3 in DNA: TGTGCCAGCAGTGAAGTGCGACAGAGCACCGGGGAGCTGTTTTTT. Amino acid sequence: CASSEVRQSTGELFF.